Below are 4 T cell receptor beta chains sequenced from a single sample in a study of T cells in localized non-small cell lung cancer. Only in-frame clones appear in the TCRdb table, and some are missing; sequencing was by immunoSEQ multiplex PCR. The sample records 30,000 to 40,000 clones, 85% to 90% being singletons. Source: peripheral blood, taken before any cancer treatment. Every receptor here comes from a man aged 35-69 years with stage I lung adenocarcinoma.

The chain combines TRBV19 with TRBJ2-7; 8 nucleotides line up with TRBD1. Looked up from germline, CDR1 is LNHDA and CDR2 is SQIVND (reference sequence). This CDR3 is 14 amino acids long. V was pared by 3 bases and J by 5 bases, with 6 bases of the junction left unmatched. CDR3 nucleotides: TGTGCCAGTAGTATGGGGCAGGGGGCCAACGAGCAGTACTTC. Translated: CASSMGQGANEQYF.

The chain links TRBV7-9 to TRBJ1-4; D call uncertain. The CDR3 has 12 amino acids. Germline CDR1 reads SEHNR; CDR2 reads FQNEAQ (reference sequence). Trimming shortened V by 4 bases and J by 8 bases, and 8 bases separated the two germline ends. CDR3 residues: CASSSREEKLFF. The CDR3 DNA follows: TGTGCCAGCAGCTCCCGAGAAGAAAAACTGTTTTTT. The full variable domain, completed using reference TRBV7-9 and TRBJ1-4, is DTGVSQNPRHKITKRGQNVTFRCDPISEHNRLYWYRQTLGQGPEFLTYFQNEAQLEKSRLLSDRFSAERPKGSFSTLEIQRTEQGDSAMYLCASSSREEKLFFGSGTQLSVL.

This chain links TRBV4-1 with TRBJ2-3; D possibly matches TRBD1 or TRBD2 (6 bases each). The germline gives CDR1 MGHRA, CDR2 YSYEKL. The V gene lost 4 bases and the J gene lost 5 bases, with 19 bases spanning the gap. The CDR3 loop spans 16 amino acids. In DNA form, the CDR3 reads TGCGCCAGCAGCCGCCCTACGTGGGGGGCAGGAGATACGCAGTATTTT. Its protein is CASSRPTWGAGDTQYF.

The chain is built from TRBV2 and TRBJ1-2, with TRBD1 matching over 9 bases. Germline V gene sequence: CDR1 SNHLY, CDR2 FYNNEI. J was trimmed by 7 bases and V by 5 bases; bases with no gene match: 8. The CDR3 totals 14 residues. CDR3 sequence: CASSFRDRVSGYTF. The CDR3 DNA reads as TGTGCCAGCAGTTTCCGGGACAGGGTATCTGGCTACACCTTC.